Here is one T cell receptor (beta chain) with its context. This clone was counted between two and nine times. The antigen it binds to is not known. No much larger clonotype is one base removed from it; base qualities were not supplied. In the prospective study, participants were about 18 to 90 years old, resided in 24 geographic areas of the United States, and were enrolled through a virtual design. Cohort assignment in the prospective study relied on participant-reported clinical history from a screening survey and a study questionnaire. ImmuneRACE Cohort 3 recovered participants were defined by two consecutive negative NP/OP PCR tests, healthcare professional clearance, or symptom resolution. Mobile phlebotomists in the prospective study collected whole blood, serum and a nasopharyngeal or oropharyngeal swab from every participant. Participants in the prospective study had the option to provide additional blood draws and questionnaires over a roughly 2-month period. Blood samples from the prospective study were shipped frozen or at room temperature prior to DNA extraction.

The data originate from a study of blood T cell repertoires in COVID-19 (TCRdb year 2020). Looking at the study overall: The collaborator samples originated in the United States, Italy and Spain and spanned the acute and convalescent phases of COVID-19. The material from the prospective study consisted of cDNA or gDNA derived from T cells, B-cell-depleted T cells, or PBMCs. Subjects who had been exposed to COVID-19, were actively infected with it, or had recovered from it provided the deeply sampled blood TCRbeta repertoires that made up the dataset. The repertoires were released in a freely available public database intended as a resource for research on the immune response to SARS-CoV-2. Samples came from the ongoing ImmuneRACE study (first 160 participants) plus 1,254 subjects from 6 global collaborators. A de-identified subject ID, COVID-19 status, age in years and sex were almost always included in the sample metadata. Where available, HLA class I and class II types were obtained from metadata supplied by the sample provider rather than from assay-based typing. Broader findings and caveats from the paper: How much clinical and demographic metadata was included differed by source and by participant, and the metadata was provided uncurated.

The immunoSEQ Assay, a bias-controlled multiplex PCR, was used to amplify TCRbeta CDR3 regions from genomic DNA. Turning to the authors' computational methods: Nucleated cell counts per sample were estimated from amplification of reference gene primers within the assay. Sequence reads were collapsed and filtered to measure the absolute abundance of every unique TCRbeta CDR3 rearrangement. For each sample, productive Simpson clonality was calculated as the square root of Simpson's diversity index over productive rearrangements. In TCRdb, the immuneACCESS table is reduced to in-frame sequences with V and J assigned. These tables do not hold every clone; where another copy was compared, an unresolved V gene accounts for under half, and the others remain unexplained. V and J calls plus clone size are reproduced from that table; the DNA served to infer D and trimming. The sample table holds roughly 180,000 clones, of which approximately 85% were seen once. Jointly, the top ten make up approximately 6.2% of the sample.

The receptor was derived from a man in his forties who had recovered from COVID-19. Sequenced sample: PBMCs or T cells enriched from blood (not recorded which).

The nucleotide sequence reads TGTGCCAGCAGCTTTCAGCGGCGGTCTAACTATGGCTACACCTTC. Its translation reads: CASSFQRRSNYGYTF. The sequence joins TRBV28 to TRBJ1-2, with no D gene named confidently. Based on the germline V gene, the CDR1 and CDR2 sequences are MDHEN and SYDVKM. CDR3 length: 15 amino acids, cysteine to phenylalanine. Only the CDR3 part of the read is kept: 45 bases, read in frame from the first base. Trimming costs V 6 bases and J 0 bases, and their ends lie 14 bases apart.